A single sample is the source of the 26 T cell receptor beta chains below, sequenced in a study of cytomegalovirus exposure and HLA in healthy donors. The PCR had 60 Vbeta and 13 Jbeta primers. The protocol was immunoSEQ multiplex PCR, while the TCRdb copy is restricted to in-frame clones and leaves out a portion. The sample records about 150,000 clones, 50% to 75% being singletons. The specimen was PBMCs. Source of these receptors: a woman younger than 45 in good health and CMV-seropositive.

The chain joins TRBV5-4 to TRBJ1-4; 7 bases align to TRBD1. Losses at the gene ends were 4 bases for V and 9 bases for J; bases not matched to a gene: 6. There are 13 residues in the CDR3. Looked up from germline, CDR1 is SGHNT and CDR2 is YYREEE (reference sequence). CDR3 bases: TGTGCCAGCAGCATAGACAGGGATCAAAAACTGTTTTTT. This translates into CASSIDRDQKLFF.

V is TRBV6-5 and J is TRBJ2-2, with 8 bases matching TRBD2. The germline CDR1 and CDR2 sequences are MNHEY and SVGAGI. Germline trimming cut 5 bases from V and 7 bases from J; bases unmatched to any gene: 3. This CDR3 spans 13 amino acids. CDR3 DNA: TGTGCCAGCAGTGACGGGGGGGTCGGGGAGCTGTTTTTT. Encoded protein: CASSDGGVGELFF.

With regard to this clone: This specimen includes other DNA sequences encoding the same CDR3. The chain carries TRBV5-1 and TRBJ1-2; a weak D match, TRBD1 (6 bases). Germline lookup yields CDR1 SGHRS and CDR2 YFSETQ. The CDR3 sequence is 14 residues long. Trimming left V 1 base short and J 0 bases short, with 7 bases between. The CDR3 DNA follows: TGCGCCAGCAGCTTGACAGGGACTAACTATGGCTACACCTTC. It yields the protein CASSLTGTNYGYTF.

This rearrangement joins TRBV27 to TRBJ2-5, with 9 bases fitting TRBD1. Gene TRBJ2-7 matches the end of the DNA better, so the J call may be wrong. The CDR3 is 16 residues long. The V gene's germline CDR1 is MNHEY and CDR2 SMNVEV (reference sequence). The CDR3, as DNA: TGTGCCAGCAGTTTATACGGACAGGGGAGTACCTACGAGCAGTACTTC. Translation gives CASSLYGQGSTYEQYF.

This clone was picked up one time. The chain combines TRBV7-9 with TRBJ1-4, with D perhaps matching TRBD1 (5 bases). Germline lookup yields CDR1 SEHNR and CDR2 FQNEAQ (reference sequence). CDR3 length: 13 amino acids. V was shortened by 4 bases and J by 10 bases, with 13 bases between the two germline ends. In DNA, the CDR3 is TGTGCCAGCAGCTCAGAGGGACTCGGAAAACTGTTTTTT. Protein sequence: CASSSEGLGKLFF.

CDR3 region: CASSVGGRGDYGYTF. The CDR3 bases are TGTGCCAGCAGCGTAGGAGGCAGGGGTGACTATGGCTACACCTTC. The chain is built from TRBV9 and TRBJ1-2; D may be TRBD1 (6 bases). The germline V and J ends were trimmed by 0 bases and 3 bases, with 12 bases remaining between them. CDR1 and CDR2 from the germline V gene are SGDLS and YYNGEE. The CDR3 totals 15 residues.

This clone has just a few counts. The CDR3 region is CASSLGRGESGYTF. The CDR3 DNA follows: TGCGCCAGCAGCTTGGGCCGGGGGGAATCTGGCTACACCTTC. V usage is TRBV5-1 and J usage is TRBJ1-2; weak D call: TRBD1 (5 bases). The CDR3 contains 14 residues. The germline V gene encodes CDR1 SGHRS and CDR2 YFSETQ. V lost 0 bases and J lost 7, with 13 bases in between.

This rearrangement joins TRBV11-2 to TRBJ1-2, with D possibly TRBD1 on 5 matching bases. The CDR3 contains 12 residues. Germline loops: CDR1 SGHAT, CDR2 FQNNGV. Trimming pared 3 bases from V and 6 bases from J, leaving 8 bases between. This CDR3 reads CASSLGLNGYTF. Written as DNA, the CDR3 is TGTGCCAGCAGCTTGGGGCTTAATGGCTACACCTTC.

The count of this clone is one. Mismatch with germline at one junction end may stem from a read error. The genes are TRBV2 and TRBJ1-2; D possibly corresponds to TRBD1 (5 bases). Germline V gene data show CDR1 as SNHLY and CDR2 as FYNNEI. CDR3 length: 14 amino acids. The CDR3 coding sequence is TGTGCCAGCCGGGGGGTCAGCACTAACTATGGCTGCACCTTC. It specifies CASRGVSTNYGCTF. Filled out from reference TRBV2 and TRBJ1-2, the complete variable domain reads EPEVTQTPSHQVTQMGQEVILRCVPISNHLYFYWYRQILGQKVEFLVSFYNNEISEKSEIFDDQFSVERPDGSNFTLKIRSTKLEDSAMYFCASRGVSTNYGCTFGSGTRLTVV.

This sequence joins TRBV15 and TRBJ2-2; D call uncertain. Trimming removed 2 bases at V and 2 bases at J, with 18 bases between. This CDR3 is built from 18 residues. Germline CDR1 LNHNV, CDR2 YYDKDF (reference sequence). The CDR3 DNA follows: TGTGCCACCAGCAGACCCCCCGAGAAAAGAGCTAACACCGGGGAGCTGTTTTTT. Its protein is CATSRPPEKRANTGELFF.

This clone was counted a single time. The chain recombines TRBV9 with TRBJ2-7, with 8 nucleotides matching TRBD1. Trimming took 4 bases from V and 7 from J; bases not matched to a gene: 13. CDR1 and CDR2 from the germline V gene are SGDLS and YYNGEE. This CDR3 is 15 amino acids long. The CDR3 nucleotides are TGTGCCAGCAGCCCCCGGACAGGGTGGGTTCAAGAGCAGTACTTC. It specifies CASSPRTGWVQEQYF.

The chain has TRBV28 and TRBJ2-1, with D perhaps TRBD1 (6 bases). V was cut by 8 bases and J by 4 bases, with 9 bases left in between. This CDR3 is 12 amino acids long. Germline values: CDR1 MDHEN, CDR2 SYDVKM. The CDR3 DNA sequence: TGTGCCAGCGGAGACAGGTACAATGAGCAGTTCTTC. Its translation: CASGDRYNEQFF.

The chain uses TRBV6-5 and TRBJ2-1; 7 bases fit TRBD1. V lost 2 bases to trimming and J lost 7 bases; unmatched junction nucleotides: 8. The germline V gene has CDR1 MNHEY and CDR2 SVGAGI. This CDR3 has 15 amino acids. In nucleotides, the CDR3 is TGTGCCAGCAGTTACAACAGGGGTGAAATGAATGAGCAGTTCTTC. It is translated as CASSYNRGEMNEQFF.

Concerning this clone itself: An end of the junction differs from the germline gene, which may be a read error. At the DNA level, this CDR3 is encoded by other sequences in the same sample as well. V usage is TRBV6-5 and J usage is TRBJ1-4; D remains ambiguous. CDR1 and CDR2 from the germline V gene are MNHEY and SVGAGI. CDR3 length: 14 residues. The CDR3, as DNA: TGCGCCAGCAGTTACAGTCCCGCGGAGCAAAAACTGTTTTTT. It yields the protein CASSYSPAEQKLFF.

Written as DNA, the CDR3 is TGTGCCAGCAGTATAATAGCGGGGGGGTACGAGCAGTACTTC. Translation gives CASSIIAGGYEQYF. The chain couples TRBV27 to TRBJ2-7; 11 nucleotides line up with TRBD2. V lost 5 bases and J lost 4; bases outside the gene matches: 4. CDR1 and CDR2 from the germline V gene are MNHEY and SMNVEV (reference sequence). The CDR3 is 14 amino acids.

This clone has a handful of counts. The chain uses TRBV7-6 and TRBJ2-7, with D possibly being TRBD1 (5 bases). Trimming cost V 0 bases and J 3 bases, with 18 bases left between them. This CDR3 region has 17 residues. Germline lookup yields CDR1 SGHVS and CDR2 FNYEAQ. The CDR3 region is CASSLAPRDDRDYEQYF. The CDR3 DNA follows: TGTGCCAGCAGCTTAGCTCCCCGAGACGACAGAGACTACGAGCAGTACTTC.

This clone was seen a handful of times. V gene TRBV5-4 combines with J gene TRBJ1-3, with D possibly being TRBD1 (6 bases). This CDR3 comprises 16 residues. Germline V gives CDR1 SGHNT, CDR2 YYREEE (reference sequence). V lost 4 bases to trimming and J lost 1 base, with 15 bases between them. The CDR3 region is CASSASEGGSGNTIYF. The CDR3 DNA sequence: TGTGCCAGCAGCGCCTCTGAGGGGGGGTCTGGAAACACCATATATTTT.

CDR3 bases: TGTGCCAGCAGCCTAACTAGTTTTTCAGATACGCAGTATTTT. It yields the protein CASSLTSFSDTQYF. The chain couples TRBV7-2 to TRBJ2-3, with D maybe TRBD2 (5 bases). The V gene lost 5 bases and the J gene lost 4 bases, with 13 bases spanning the gap. Germline CDR1 reads SGHTA; CDR2 reads FQGNSA. The CDR3 length is 14 residues.

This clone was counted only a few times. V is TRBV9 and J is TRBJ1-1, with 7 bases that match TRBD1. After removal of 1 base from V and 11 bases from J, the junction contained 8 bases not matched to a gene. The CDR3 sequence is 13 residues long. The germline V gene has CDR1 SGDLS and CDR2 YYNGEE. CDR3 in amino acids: CASSVKQGLRAFF. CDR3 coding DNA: TGTGCCAGCAGCGTAAAACAGGGGTTAAGGGCTTTCTTT.

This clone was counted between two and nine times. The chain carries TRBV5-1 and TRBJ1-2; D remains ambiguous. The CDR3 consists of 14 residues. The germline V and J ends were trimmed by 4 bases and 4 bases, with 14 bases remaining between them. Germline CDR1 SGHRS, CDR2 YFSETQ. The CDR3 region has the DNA TGCGCCAGCAGCCTTGGCATCCCGGGCTATGGCTACACCTTC. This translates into CASSLGIPGYGYTF. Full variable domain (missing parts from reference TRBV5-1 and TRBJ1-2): KAGVTQTPRYLIKTRGQQVTLSCSPISGHRSVSWYQQTPGQGLQFLFEYFSETQRNKGNFPGRFSGRQFSNSRSEMNVSTLELGDSALYLCASSLGIPGYGYTFGSGTRLTVV.

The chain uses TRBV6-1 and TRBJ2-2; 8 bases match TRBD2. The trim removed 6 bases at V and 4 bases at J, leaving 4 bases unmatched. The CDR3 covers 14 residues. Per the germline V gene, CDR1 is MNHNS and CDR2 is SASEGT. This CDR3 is CASRAGGGTGELFF. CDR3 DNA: TGTGCCAGCAGGGCGGGGGGCGGCACCGGGGAGCTGTTTTTT.

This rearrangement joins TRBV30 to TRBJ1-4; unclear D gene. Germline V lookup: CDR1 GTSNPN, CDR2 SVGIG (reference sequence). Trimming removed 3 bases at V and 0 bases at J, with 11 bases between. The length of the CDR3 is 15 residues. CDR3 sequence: CAWSFQASTNEKLFF. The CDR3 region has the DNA TGTGCCTGGAGCTTCCAGGCCTCAACTAATGAAAAACTGTTTTTT. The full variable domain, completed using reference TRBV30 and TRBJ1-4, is SQTIHQWPATLVQPVGSPLSLECTVEGTSNPNLYWYRQAAGRGLQLLFYSVGIGQISSEVPQNLSASRPQDRQFILSSKKLLLSDSGFYLCAWSFQASTNEKLFFGSGTQLSVL.

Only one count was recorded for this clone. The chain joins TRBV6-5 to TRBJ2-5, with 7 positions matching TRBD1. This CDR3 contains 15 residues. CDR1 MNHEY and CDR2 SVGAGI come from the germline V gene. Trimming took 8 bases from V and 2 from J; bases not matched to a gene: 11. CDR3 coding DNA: TGTGCCAGCGGGACCGGGACAGCGACGCAAGAGACCCAGTACTTC. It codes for CASGTGTATQETQYF.

CDR3 residues: CASSYGGNSNQPQHF. The CDR3 DNA reads as TGTGCCAGCAGTTACGGGGGGAATAGCAATCAGCCCCAGCATTTT. The chain joins TRBV6-5 to TRBJ1-5; maybe TRBD1 (5 bases). CDR1 and CDR2 from the germline V gene are MNHEY and SVGAGI. The CDR3 sequence is 15 residues long. V was clipped by 2 bases and J by 0 bases, with 8 bases between them.

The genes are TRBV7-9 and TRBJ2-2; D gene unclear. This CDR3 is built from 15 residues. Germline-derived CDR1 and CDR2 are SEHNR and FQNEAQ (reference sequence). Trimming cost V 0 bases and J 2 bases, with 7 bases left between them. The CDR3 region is CASSLAGSNTGELFF. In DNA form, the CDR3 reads TGTGCCAGCAGCTTAGCCGGGTCAAACACCGGGGAGCTGTTTTTT.

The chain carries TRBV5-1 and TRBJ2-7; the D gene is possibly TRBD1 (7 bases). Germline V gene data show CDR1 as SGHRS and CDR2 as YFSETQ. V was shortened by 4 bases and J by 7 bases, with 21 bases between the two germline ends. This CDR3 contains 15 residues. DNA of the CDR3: TGCGCCAGCAGCCCGGAGGGGGCCGGGCTGGGGGAGCAGTACTTC. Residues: CASSPEGAGLGEQYF.